This T cell receptor (beta chain) was profiled in a study of control samples from healthy donors and cancer patients (dated by TCRdb to about 2020). Worth noting for this clone: What this receptor recognizes is not known. No base quality values were provided; no much bigger clone lies one nucleotide off.

The protocol used for the library was the immunoSEQ multiplex PCR assay. TCRdb holds this immuneACCESS table with in-frame rearrangements only. Some clones are missing; in checked studies, unresolved V genes explain under half, and the rest has no known cause. The sample table holds about 120,000 clones, of which around 89% were seen once. The leading ten clones occupy 1.1% of the sample. V is shortened by 5 bases, J by 5 bases, and the region joining them spans 13 bases. The CDR3 holds 13 amino acids from the cysteine to the phenylalanine. The DNA shown is the 39-base CDR3, in frame from base 1. Specimen: PBMCs. Recombination joined TRBV12-3 or TRBV12-4 with TRBJ2-7; a weak D assignment points to TRBD1 (5 bases agree). The source of this sequence is a woman in her forties or fifties with colorectal cancer. The DNA sequence follows: TGTGCCAGCAGTCCCCTTCAGGGTAACGAGCAGTACTTC. Its product reads: CASSPLQGNEQYF.